This T cell receptor (beta chain) was documented in a study of CD8 T cells in Susac syndrome. The RNA input was about 0.45 to 1 ug, and it was reverse transcribed with random hexamers. TCRdb re-called the immunoSEQ multiplex PCR reads with MiXCR, one entry per CDR3 protein. The top ten hold around 0.12% of the sample, which has about 180,000 distinct CDR3 sequences, 95% to 96% seen once. Trimming shortened V by 1 base and J by 7 bases, and 5 bases separated the two germline ends. The CDR3 consists of 11 residues. The germline V gene encodes CDR1 SGHDN and CDR2 FVKESK. The TCR was taken from a human donor with Susac syndrome. Sequenced material: CD4+ T cells from PBMCs. V usage is TRBV14 and J usage is TRBJ2-7; D not resolved. CDR3 protein: CASSQGGEQYV. The CDR3 bases are TGTGCCAGCAGCCAAGGAGGAGAGCAGTACGTC.